The clone carrying this TCR beta chain turned up a few times. These data come from a study of PD-1 blockade in classical Hodgkin lymphoma. Time point here: cycle 4 day 1 (C4D1), after less than 7 weeks of nivolumab. All patients experienced relapse after autologous stem cell transplantation, and brentuximab vedotin exposure was variable. Measured with immunoSEQ multiplex PCR; TCRdb has only the in-frame clones, and not every one. The table lists roughly 100,000 clones, around nine tenths of them singletons, with around 20% in the top ten. Germline CDR1 and CDR2: KGHSH and LQKENI. V was pared by 3 bases and J by 0 bases, with 0 bases between. The CDR3 sequence is 12 residues long.

The TCR sequence derives from a human donor with classical Hodgkin lymphoma. The sample in question was peripheral blood mononuclear cells (PBMCs), obtained before the fourth cycle of nivolumab. The rearrangement links TRBV18 to TRBJ1-3, with no clear D. CDR3 residues: CASSPSGNTIYF. The CDR3 coding sequence is TGTGCCAGCTCACCCTCTGGAAACACCATATATTTT. Full variable domain (outside the CDR3, taken from reference TRBV18 and TRBJ1-3): NAGVMQNPRHLVRRRGQEARLRCSPMKGHSHVYWYRQLPEEGLKFMVYLQKENIIDESGMPKERFSAEFPKEGPSILRIQQVVRGDSAAYFCASSPSGNTIYFGEGSWLTVV.